This T cell receptor beta chain emerged from a study of shared clonotypes between healthy human individuals. Study observations and caveats: Clonotype sharing across a few donors was observed for around 5% of naive CD4 clonotypes. Specimens sampled were limited to blood, with tissue repertoires likely differing.

V was trimmed by 2 bases and J by 8 bases, leaving 12 bases between them. In germline, CDR1 is SGHTA, CDR2 FQGTGA. CDR3 length: 13 residues. The sample holds one count of this clone. Its antigen is still unknown. Generated by immunoSEQ multiplex PCR, the TCRdb table keeps only in-frame clones and is missing some. The sample holds some 2,500,000 clones, just under 95% seen once. The rearrangement joins TRBV7-3 to TRBJ1-2; no firm D call. Sequenced material: naive CD4+ T cells from PBMCs. Subset indicated: CD45RA+ positively selected. The receptor's source is a young man in good health. Some clones in this sample may be carry-over from other donors' samples. CDR3 loop: CASSLGTGGGYTF. The CDR3 coding sequence is TGTGCCAGCAGCTTAGGTACGGGAGGAGGCTACACCTTC.